These 8 T cell receptor beta chains were all obtained from the same sample, sequenced in a study of blood T cell repertoires in COVID-19. Data came from immunoSEQ multiplex PCR; TCRdb stores just in-frame clones and leaves some out. The sample yields around 300,000 clones, around 89% seen once. Input material: PBMCs or T cells enriched from blood (not recorded which). The source is a woman aged 18-29 years with acute COVID-19.

V and J are TRBV4-2 and TRBJ1-3, with D perhaps TRBD1 (5 bases). V was clipped by 0 bases and J by 2 bases, with 17 bases between them. Germline-derived CDR1 and CDR2 are LGHNA and YNFKEQ. The CDR3 covers 18 residues. This chain's CDR3 is CASSQDVSGGRTGNTIYF. Written as DNA, the CDR3 is TGTGCCAGCAGCCAAGATGTCTCCGGGGGAAGAACTGGAAACACCATATATTTT.

This clone was detected only once. The chain recombines TRBV10-3 with TRBJ1-1; D not certain. This CDR3 comprises 13 residues. The germline gives CDR1 ENHRY, CDR2 SYGVKD. Trimming pared 10 bases from V and 3 bases from J, leaving 15 bases between. CDR3 bases: TGTGCCACACGACTCAGCATCGACACTGAAGCTTTCTTT. This encodes CATRLSIDTEAFF.

The V gene is TRBV7-2, the J gene TRBJ1-1, with D uncertain. V was clipped by 1 base and J by 1 base, with 13 bases between them. The CDR3 has 16 amino acids. Germline CDR1 reads SGHTA; CDR2 reads FQGNSA. In DNA, the CDR3 is TGTGCCAGCAGCTTAGGTCTGGGCAGTGCGAACACTGAAGCTTTCTTT. Protein sequence: CASSLGLGSANTEAFF.

The chain has TRBV10-3 and TRBJ2-3; 7 bases align to TRBD2. The CDR3 loop spans 14 amino acids. Germline V gives CDR1 ENHRY, CDR2 SYGVKD. V shed 8 bases and J 3 bases; nucleotides not matched to a gene: 8. Written as DNA, the CDR3 is TGTGCCATCGGTCTAGCGGCCAAAACAGATACGCAGTATTTT. Protein sequence: CAIGLAAKTDTQYF.

This clone was detected once. The CDR3 DNA is TGTGCCAGCACTTCCCTTGTGACTAGCGGGAGTGATGAGCAGTTCTTC. Protein sequence: CASTSLVTSGSDEQFF. The V gene is TRBV7-9, the J gene TRBJ2-1; 12 positions match TRBD2. Trimming removed 7 bases from V and 8 bases from J; junction bases left unmatched: 12. The CDR3 totals 16 residues. CDR1 and CDR2 (germline): SEHNR, FQNEAQ (reference sequence). The full variable domain, rest sourced from reference TRBV7-9 and TRBJ2-1, is DTGVSQNPRHKITKRGQNVTFRCDPISEHNRLYWYRQTLGQGPEFLTYFQNEAQLEKSRLLSDRFSAERPKGSFSTLEIQRTEQGDSAMYLCASTSLVTSGSDEQFFGPGTRLTVL.

The genes are TRBV18 and TRBJ1-1, with D maybe TRBD1 (6 bases). The germline V gene has CDR1 KGHSH and CDR2 LQKENI. V lost 3 bases and J 4 bases, leaving 18 bases between the germline ends. The CDR3 contains 16 residues. The DNA for the CDR3 is TGTGCCAGCTCACCGTCACAGGGAGGGACCGGCACTGAAGCTTTCTTT. It translates to CASSPSQGGTGTEAFF. Using reference TRBV18 and TRBJ1-1 for the parts outside the CDR3, the full variable domain is NAGVMQNPRHLVRRRGQEARLRCSPMKGHSHVYWYRQLPEEGLKFMVYLQKENIIDESGMPKERFSAEFPKEGPSILRIQQVVRGDSAAYFCASSPSQGGTGTEAFFGQGTRLTVV.

This chain joins TRBV28 and TRBJ1-5; 10 bases line up with TRBD1. The CDR3 spans 12 residues. The ends lost 9 bases at V and 12 bases at J; junction bases unmatched: 8. Germline values: CDR1 MDHEN, CDR2 SYDVKM. CDR3 residues: CASRTGGVFQHF. The CDR3 coding sequence is TGTGCCAGTAGGACAGGGGGAGTTTTCCAGCATTTT.

This clone is a singleton in its sample. The V gene is TRBV11-3, the J gene TRBJ2-1, with TRBD2 matching over 10 bases. The trim removed 1 base at V and 7 bases at J, leaving 10 bases unmatched. CDR1 is SGHNT, CDR2 YENEEA, per germline. The CDR3 runs 17 residues. The chain's CDR3 is CASSLGGWGLAWNEQFF. The CDR3 nucleotides are TGTGCCAGCAGCTTAGGGGGTTGGGGACTAGCGTGGAATGAGCAGTTCTTC.